Presented here are 25 T cell receptor beta chains from one specimen sequenced in a study of cytomegalovirus exposure and HLA in healthy donors. 13 Jbeta primers and 60 Vbeta primers were used for the PCR. Data came from immunoSEQ multiplex PCR; TCRdb stores just in-frame clones and leaves some out. This table holds a few hundred thousand clones, just under 85% found once. Sequencing was done on a sample of PBMCs. These TCRs come from a woman aged 40 to 50 in good health and CMV-seropositive.

The chain uses TRBV21-1 and TRBJ2-1; TRBD2, the table's D call, was not compared with the DNA. TRBV21-1 is marked as a pseudogene. This CDR3 has 18 amino acids. CDR3 coding DNA: TGTGCCAGCAGCAAAGGGGCGAGGGGACTAGCGGGAGACAATGAGCAGTTCTTC. Translated, it gives CASSKGARGLAGDNEQFF.

This clone was found a few times. This rearrangement joins TRBV6-1 to TRBJ2-7; unclear D gene. Germline V CDR1 and CDR2: MNHNS, SASEGT. CDR3 length: 10 residues. The V end lost 11 bases, the J end lost 4 bases, and 9 bases lay between the germline ends. The CDR3 sequence: CASGTYEQYF. In nucleotides, the CDR3 is TGTGCCTCAGGAACTTACGAGCAGTACTTC.

The chain recombines TRBV5-1 with TRBJ2-3; the D is unclear. Trimming left V 7 bases short and J 2 bases short, with 14 bases between. CDR1 is SGHRS, CDR2 YFSETQ, per germline. CDR3 size: 14 residues. This CDR3 is CASRSGSNTDTQYF. The CDR3 coding sequence is TGCGCCAGCCGGTCCGGGTCCAACACAGATACGCAGTATTTT.

The V call is TRBV10-2, the J call TRBJ1-5; the D is unclear. The CDR3 length is 13 residues. Germline CDR1 and CDR2: WSHSY and SAAADI. The ends were cut back, 0 bases at V and 2 bases at J, with 2 bases in the middle. CDR3 DNA sequence: TGCGCCAGCAGTGAGTCCGGCAATCAGCCCCAGCATTTT. This sequence encodes CASSESGNQPQHF.

The rearrangement joins TRBV6-6 to TRBJ1-2; no definite D call. In germline, CDR1 is MNHNY, CDR2 SVGAGI (reference sequence). Trimming took 0 bases from V and 4 from J, leaving 9 bases between them. The CDR3 is made up of 14 amino acids. CDR3 sequence reads: CASSYSEGAYGYTF. In DNA form, the CDR3 reads TGTGCCAGCAGTTACTCGGAGGGTGCCTATGGCTACACCTTC.

The chain couples TRBV28 to TRBJ2-3; possible D gene TRBD2, 6 bases. Trimming took 8 bases from V and 2 from J, leaving 17 bases between them. This CDR3 is 15 amino acids long. Germline CDR1 MDHEN, CDR2 SYDVKM. The CDR3 reads CASVNPGGLTDTQYF. The CDR3 nucleotides are TGTGCCAGCGTTAACCCCGGGGGTCTCACAGATACGCAGTATTTT.

This rearrangement joins TRBV27 to TRBJ2-7; the D gene is possibly TRBD1 (6 bases). From germline, CDR1 is MNHEY and CDR2 SMNVEV (reference sequence). CDR3 length equals 14 residues. The V and J ends lost 5 bases and 2 bases respectively, with 13 bases between them. Here the CDR3 reads CASSPWGRTYEQYF. CDR3 DNA sequence: TGTGCCAGCAGTCCCTGGGGGCGGACCTACGAGCAGTACTTC.

This CDR3 is CAWRSGRGYTYEQYF. Here the CDR3 DNA reads TGTGCCTGGAGATCGGGCAGGGGCTATACCTACGAGCAGTACTTC. The J gene is TRBJ2-7, the V gene TRBV30; perhaps TRBD1 as D (6 bases). The CDR3 has 15 amino acids. Germline V gene lookup returns CDR1 GTSNPN and CDR2 SVGIG (reference sequence). V lost 3 bases to trimming and J lost 2 bases, with 17 bases between them.

J is TRBJ1-1 and V is TRBV29-1; tentative D call: TRBD1 (5 bases). This CDR3 spans 12 amino acids. Germline assignment: CDR1 SQVTM and CDR2 ANQGSEA. With 4 bases removed from V and 4 bases from J, the gap between germline ends came to 10 bases. The DNA for the CDR3 is TGCAGCGTTGCGGGGGGGGGCACTGAAGCTTTCTTT. Translating it yields CSVAGGGTEAFF.

The genes are TRBV5-1 and TRBJ1-1; D is unresolved. CDR1 and CDR2 (germline): SGHRS, YFSETQ. V dropped 5 bases and J dropped 1 base, with 12 bases sitting between them. The CDR3 length is 14 residues. CDR3 loop: CASRIAVSNTEAFF. As DNA, the CDR3 is TGCGCCAGCAGAATAGCAGTTTCGAACACTGAAGCTTTCTTT.

The chain carries TRBV19 and TRBJ1-2; 7 bases are shared with TRBD1. V trimming: 3 bases; J trimming: 4 bases; junction bases outside the gene matches: 5. This CDR3 has 14 residues. The germline V gene encodes CDR1 LNHDA and CDR2 SQIVND (reference sequence). The CDR3 DNA reads TGTGCCAGTAGTATTGGGACAGTCCTCTATGGCTACACCTTC. Amino acid sequence: CASSIGTVLYGYTF.

The chain combines TRBV27 with TRBJ1-2; D call uncertain. CDR1 is MNHEY, CDR2 SMNVEV, per germline (reference sequence). The CDR3 runs 15 residues. The ends were cut back, 4 bases at V and 4 bases at J, with 16 bases in the middle. The chain's CDR3 is CASSSPGAAFYGYTF. CDR3 nucleotides: TGTGCCAGCAGTTCGCCGGGAGCTGCCTTCTATGGCTACACCTTC.

The CDR3 DNA reads TGCGCCAGCAGTCAACCCCGGGGCTACACCTTC. The encoded protein is CASSQPRGYTF. The genes are TRBV23-1 and TRBJ1-2; D is unresolved. TRBV23-1 is identified as an open reading frame with a role that is uncertain. CDR3 size: 11 residues. Trimming took 2 bases from V and 8 from J, leaving 6 bases between them.

The V and J genes are TRBV10-3 and TRBJ2-3, with TRBD2 identical over 7 bases. The CDR3 runs 13 residues. Germline loops: CDR1 ENHRY, CDR2 SYGVKD. CDR3 sequence: CGSSGDYTDTQYF. The CDR3, as DNA: TGTGGCTCTAGCGGAGATTACACAGATACGCAGTATTTT.

The rearrangement joins TRBV25-1 to TRBJ2-7; D perhaps matches TRBD2 (6 bases). The germline V gene has CDR1 MGHDK and CDR2 SYGVNS. The CDR3 consists of 16 residues. The germline V and J ends were trimmed by 7 bases and 2 bases, with 21 bases remaining between them. As DNA, the CDR3 is TGTGCCAGCATCGGCCCCTCGGGGGACCGAGCCTACGAGCAGTACTTC. Protein sequence: CASIGPSGDRAYEQYF.

Concerning this clone itself: Other DNA sequences within the sample encode an identical CDR3. The rearrangement joins TRBV11-3 to TRBJ1-2; maybe TRBD1 (5 bases). The V gene's germline CDR1 is SGHNT and CDR2 YENEEA. The length of the CDR3 is 14 residues. Trimming stripped 1 base from V and 3 bases from J, with 9 bases between. CDR3 protein: CASSLGPGDYGYTF. CDR3 coding DNA: TGTGCCAGCAGCTTAGGTCCGGGGGACTATGGCTACACCTTC.

About this clone itself: At one boundary the junction diverges from the germline segment, which might be a read error. The rearrangement links TRBV30 to TRBJ2-6; TRBD1 is a possible D gene (6 bases). This CDR3 region has 14 residues. The V gene's germline CDR1 is GTSNPN and CDR2 SVGIG (reference sequence). In DNA form, the CDR3 reads TGTGCCTGGAGCAGAGGGGGTGGGGCCAACGGCCTGACTTTC. Translated, it gives CAWSRGGGANGLTF. The entire variable domain, with the rest obtained from reference TRBV30 and TRBJ2-6, is as follows: SQTIHQWPATLVQPVGSPLSLECTVEGTSNPNLYWYRQAAGRGLQLLFYSVGIGQISSEVPQNLSASRPQDRQFILSSKKLLLSDSGFYLCAWSRGGGANGLTFGAGSRLTVL.

This sequence joins TRBV4-2 and TRBJ1-6; 8 nucleotides agree with TRBD1. V shed 0 bases, J shed 11 bases, and the junction held 12 bases outside the gene matches. The CDR3 spans 17 residues. CDR1 is LGHNA, CDR2 YNFKEQ, per germline. The CDR3 sequence is CASSQDVSGQDGTPLHF. The CDR3 nucleotides are TGTGCCAGCAGCCAAGATGTTTCGGGACAGGATGGTACACCCCTCCACTTT.

The chain links TRBV7-6 to TRBJ2-7, with 7 bases identical to TRBD1. J gave up 2 bases and V 5 bases, and 6 bases lay outside the gene matches. The germline gives CDR1 SGHVS, CDR2 FNYEAQ. The CDR3 is 14 amino acids. The CDR3 coding sequence is TGTGCCAGCAGCCCGGGACAGTTCGCCTACGAGCAGTACTTC. It encodes CASSPGQFAYEQYF.

The chain couples TRBV5-8 to TRBJ2-5, with TRBD2 identical over 16 bases. The length of the CDR3 is 17 residues. Trimming took 4 bases from V and 5 from J; bases not matched to a gene: 8. Looked up from germline, CDR1 is SGHTS and CDR2 is YDEGEE. CDR3 in DNA: TGTGCCAGCAGCGCGGGACTAGCGGGAGGGAGTGGCGAGACCCAGTACTTC. Translation: CASSAGLAGGSGETQYF.

The chain recombines TRBV30 with TRBJ1-3, with 7 bases identical to TRBD1. The CDR3 length is 15 residues. After removal of 3 bases from V and 4 bases from J, the junction contained 9 bases not matched to a gene. Germline V gene lookup returns CDR1 GTSNPN and CDR2 SVGIG (reference sequence). The CDR3 DNA reads as TGTGCCTGGAGCCACAAGGGGGCGGCCGGAAACACCATATATTTT. This codes for CAWSHKGAAGNTIYF.

This clone was detected only once. The chain combines TRBV11-3 with TRBJ1-4, with D perhaps matching TRBD1 (5 bases). Deletions cut 1 base from V and 8 bases from J, with 11 bases between. The length of the CDR3 is 14 residues. Looked up from germline, CDR1 is SGHNT and CDR2 is YENEEA. The CDR3 region is CASSLADNGEKLFF. The CDR3 DNA reads as TGTGCCAGCAGCTTAGCGGACAATGGGGAAAAACTGTTTTTT.

The gene calls are TRBV6-5 and TRBJ1-2, with 8 bases that match TRBD1. With V trimmed by 0 bases and J by 5 bases, 8 bases remained unmatched. Germline V lookup: CDR1 MNHEY, CDR2 SVGAGI. The CDR3 loop spans 16 amino acids. The CDR3 reads CASSYSRAGGAYGYTF. CDR3 DNA: TGTGCCAGCAGTTACTCGAGGGCAGGGGGCGCGTATGGCTACACCTTC.

For the CDR3, the DNA is TGTGCCAGCAGCGTAGGGACTAGCGGGAACACCGTAAACATTCAGTACTTC. Protein product: CASSVGTSGNTVNIQYF. V is TRBV9 and J is TRBJ2-4; TRBD2 aligns across 12 bases. V lost 0 bases and J lost 6; bases outside the gene matches: 7. The CDR3 is 17 residues long. CDR1 is SGDLS and CDR2 is YYNGEE in the germline V gene.

The chain uses TRBV5-1 and TRBJ2-7, with D hard to call. The germline V and J ends were trimmed by 3 bases and 2 bases, with 12 bases remaining between them. The CDR3 extends over 14 amino acids. Germline CDR1 reads SGHRS; CDR2 reads YFSETQ. In DNA form, the CDR3 reads TGCGCCAGCAGCTCCCTAGGCCTCCCCTACGAGCAGTACTTC. It is translated as CASSSLGLPYEQYF.